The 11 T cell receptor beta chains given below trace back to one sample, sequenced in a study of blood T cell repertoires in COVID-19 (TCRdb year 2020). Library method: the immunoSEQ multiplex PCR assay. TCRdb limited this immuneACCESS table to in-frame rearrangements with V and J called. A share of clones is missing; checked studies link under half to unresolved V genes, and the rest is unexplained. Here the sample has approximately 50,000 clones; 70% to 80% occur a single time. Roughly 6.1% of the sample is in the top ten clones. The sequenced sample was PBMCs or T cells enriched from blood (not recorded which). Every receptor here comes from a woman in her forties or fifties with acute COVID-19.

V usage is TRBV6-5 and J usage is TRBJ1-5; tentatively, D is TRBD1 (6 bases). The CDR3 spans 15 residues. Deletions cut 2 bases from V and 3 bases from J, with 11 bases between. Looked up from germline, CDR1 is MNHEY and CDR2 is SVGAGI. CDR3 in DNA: TGTGCCAGCAGTTACCTAACAGGGAACAATCAGCCCCAGCATTTT. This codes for CASSYLTGNNQPQHF.

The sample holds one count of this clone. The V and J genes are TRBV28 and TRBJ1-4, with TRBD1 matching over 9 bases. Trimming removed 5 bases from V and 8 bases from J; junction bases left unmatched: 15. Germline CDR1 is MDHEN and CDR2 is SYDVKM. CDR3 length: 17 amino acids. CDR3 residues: CASSPSQPGQGKEKLFF. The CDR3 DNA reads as TGTGCCAGCAGTCCCTCCCAACCGGGACAGGGCAAGGAAAAACTGTTTTTT.

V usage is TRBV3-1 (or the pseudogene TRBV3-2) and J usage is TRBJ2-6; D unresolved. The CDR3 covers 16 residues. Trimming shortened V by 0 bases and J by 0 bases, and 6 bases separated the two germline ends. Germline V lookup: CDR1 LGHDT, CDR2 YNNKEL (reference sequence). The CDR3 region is CASSQDPGSGANVLTF. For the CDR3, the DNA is TGTGCCAGCAGCCAAGATCCGGGCTCTGGGGCCAACGTCCTGACTTTC.

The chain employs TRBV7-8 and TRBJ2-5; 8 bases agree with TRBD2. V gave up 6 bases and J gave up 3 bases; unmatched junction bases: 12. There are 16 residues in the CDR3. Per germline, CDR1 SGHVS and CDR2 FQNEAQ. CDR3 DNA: TGTGCCAGCAGTTTTCGAGCGGGGGAGCGCGAAGAGACCCAGTACTTC. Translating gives CASSFRAGEREETQYF.

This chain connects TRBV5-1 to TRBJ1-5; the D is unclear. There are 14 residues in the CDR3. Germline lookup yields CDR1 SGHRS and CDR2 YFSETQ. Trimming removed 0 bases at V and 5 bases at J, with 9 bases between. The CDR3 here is CASSLVPGDQPQHF. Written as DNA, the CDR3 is TGCGCCAGCAGCTTGGTGCCCGGGGATCAGCCCCAGCATTTT.

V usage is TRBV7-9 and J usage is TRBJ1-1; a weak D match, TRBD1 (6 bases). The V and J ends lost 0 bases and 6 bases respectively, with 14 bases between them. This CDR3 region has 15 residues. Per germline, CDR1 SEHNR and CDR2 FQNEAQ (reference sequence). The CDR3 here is CASSLALRGASEAFF. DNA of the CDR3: TGTGCCAGCAGCTTAGCGCTACGGGGGGCCTCTGAAGCTTTCTTT.

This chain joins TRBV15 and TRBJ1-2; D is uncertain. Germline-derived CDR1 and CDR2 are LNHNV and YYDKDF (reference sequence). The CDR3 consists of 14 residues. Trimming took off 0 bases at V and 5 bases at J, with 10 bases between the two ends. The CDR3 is CATSRDLVSYGYTF. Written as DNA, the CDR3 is TGTGCCACCAGCAGAGATCTGGTGAGTTATGGCTACACCTTC.

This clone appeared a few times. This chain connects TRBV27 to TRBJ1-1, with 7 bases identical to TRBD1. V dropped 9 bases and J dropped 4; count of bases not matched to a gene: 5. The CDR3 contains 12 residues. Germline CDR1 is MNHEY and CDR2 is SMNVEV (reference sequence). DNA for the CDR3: TGTGCCAGTACAGGGGCGGGCACTGAAGCTTTCTTT. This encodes CASTGAGTEAFF.

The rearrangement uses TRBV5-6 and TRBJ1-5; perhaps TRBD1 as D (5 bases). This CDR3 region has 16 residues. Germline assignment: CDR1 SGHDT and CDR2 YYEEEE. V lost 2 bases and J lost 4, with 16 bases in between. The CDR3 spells CASSFRTTVPNQPQHF. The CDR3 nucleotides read TGTGCCAGCAGCTTCCGGACGACAGTACCGAATCAGCCCCAGCATTTT. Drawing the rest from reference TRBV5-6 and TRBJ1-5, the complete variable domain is DAGVTQSPTHLIKTRGQQVTLRCSPKSGHDTVSWYQQALGQGPQFIFQYYEEEERQRGNFPDRFSGHQFPNYSSELNVNALLLGDSALYLCASSFRTTVPNQPQHFGDGTRLSIL.

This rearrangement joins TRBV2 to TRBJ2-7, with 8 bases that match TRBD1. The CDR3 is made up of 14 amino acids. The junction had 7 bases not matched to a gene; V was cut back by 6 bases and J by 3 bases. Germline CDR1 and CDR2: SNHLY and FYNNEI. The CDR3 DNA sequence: TGTGCCAGCAGCCCCCTACAGGGGGGCTACGAGCAGTACTTC. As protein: CASSPLQGGYEQYF.

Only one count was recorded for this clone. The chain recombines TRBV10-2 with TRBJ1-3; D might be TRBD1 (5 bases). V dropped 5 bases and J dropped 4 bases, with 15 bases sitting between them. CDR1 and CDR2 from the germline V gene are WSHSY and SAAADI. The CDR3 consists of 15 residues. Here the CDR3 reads CASSTGGVTGNTIYF. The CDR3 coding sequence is TGCGCCAGCAGTACCGGGGGGGTAACAGGAAACACCATATATTTT.